What follows are 21 T cell receptor beta chains derived from one specimen sequenced in a study of T cell repertoires in cytomegalovirus infection. From the reads, TCRdb called clonotypes with MiXCR, one entry per CDR3 protein. Of roughly 19,000 distinct CDR3 sequences in the sample, about 42% were seen once. These receptors have no identified antigens. Sequenced material: CD8+ T cells from cultured PBMCs, taken from culture after CMV antigen stimulation. These receptors were obtained from a human donor in good health (CMV status not recorded). Some clones in this sample may be carry-over from other donors' samples.

This rearrangement joins TRBV6-1 to TRBJ2-3; the D is unclear. Per germline, CDR1 MNHNS and CDR2 SASEGT. V lost 1 base and J lost 0, with 5 bases in between. The CDR3 has 14 amino acids. CDR3: CASSEEDSTDTQYF. DNA for the CDR3: TGTGCCAGCAGTGAAGAGGACAGCACAGATACGCAGTATTTT.

The chain has TRBV7-6 and TRBJ2-3; 7 bases match TRBD1. In germline, CDR1 is SGHVS, CDR2 FNYEAQ. This CDR3 is 17 amino acids long. V gave up 3 bases and J gave up 4 bases; unmatched junction bases: 13. CDR3 coding DNA: TGTGCCAGCAGCTTGACGGCCGGGACAGTTAAGGCAGATACGCAGTATTTT. Encoded protein: CASSLTAGTVKADTQYF.

V is TRBV29-1 and J is TRBJ2-5; D assignment may be TRBD1 or TRBD2 (5 bases each). CDR1 is SQVTM, CDR2 ANQGSEA, per germline. There are 13 residues in the CDR3. The ends were cut back, 4 bases at V and 5 bases at J, with 14 bases in the middle. CDR3 sequence reads: CSVGRGPGETQYF. Here the CDR3 DNA reads TGCAGCGTTGGTCGGGGCCCGGGGGAGACCCAGTACTTC.

This clonotype was seen a handful of times. The V call is TRBV7-8, the J call TRBJ2-7, with D hard to call. CDR3 length: 12 residues. V was clipped by 1 base and J by 3 bases, with 4 bases between them. Germline CDR1 SGHVS, CDR2 FQNEAQ. The CDR3 region has the DNA TGTGCCAGCAGCTTAGTGGACTACGAGCAGTACTTC. This gives the protein CASSLVDYEQYF.

The rearrangement joins TRBV12-5 to TRBJ2-1, with 9 bases that match TRBD2. V lost 6 bases, J lost 5 bases, and 11 bases stayed unmatched. Germline V lookup: CDR1 LGHNT, CDR2 FRNRAP. The CDR3 runs to 16 residues. The CDR3 spells CASGLPGLAVDNEQFF. In DNA, the CDR3 is TGTGCTAGTGGCCTACCGGGACTAGCAGTAGACAATGAGCAGTTCTTC.

The CDR3 nucleotides are TGTGCCAGCAGCCCAGGGTCTTCCACCGAGCAGTACTTC. It codes for CASSPGSSTEQYF. The chain employs TRBV13 and TRBJ2-7; perhaps TRBD1 as D (5 bases). The V end was cut by 5 bases, the J end by 6 bases, with 14 bases between. The length of the CDR3 is 13 residues. The germline gives CDR1 PRHDT, CDR2 FYEKMQ (reference sequence).

The table lists this clonotype with a few counts. V is TRBV7-2 and J is TRBJ1-1; D is ambiguous. Germline V gene data show CDR1 as SGHTA and CDR2 as FQGNSA. The CDR3 sequence is 16 residues long. Trimming left V 1 base short and J 0 bases short, with 12 bases between. CDR3 in amino acids: CASSLGGLGLNTEAFF. In nucleotides, the CDR3 is TGTGCCAGCAGCTTAGGAGGTCTCGGCTTGAACACTGAAGCTTTCTTT.

CDR3 in DNA: TGTGCCACCAGCATGACAGGTCCTCATCAGCCCCAGCATTTT. Residues: CATSMTGPHQPQHF. The rearrangement links TRBV15 to TRBJ1-5, with TRBD1 as a possible D gene (6 bases). Germline V CDR1 and CDR2: LNHNV, YYDKDF (reference sequence). V was shortened by 4 bases and J by 5 bases, with 12 bases between the two germline ends. The CDR3 loop spans 14 amino acids.

This sequence joins TRBV7-6 and TRBJ2-7, with TRBD1 matching 7 bases. Losses at the gene ends were 3 bases for V and 1 base for J; bases not matched to a gene: 6. Germline CDR1 is SGHVS and CDR2 is FNYEAQ. The length of the CDR3 is 15 residues. The CDR3 nucleotides are TGTGCCAGCAGCTTGGGGACAGTTGGATCCTACGAGCAGTACTTC. This translates into CASSLGTVGSYEQYF. The whole variable domain, remainder taken from reference TRBV7-6 and TRBJ2-7, is GAGVSQSPRYKVTKRGQDVALRCDPISGHVSLYWYRQALGQGPEFLTYFNYEAQQDKSGLPNDRFSAERPEGSISTLTIQRTEQRDSAMYRCASSLGTVGSYEQYFGPGTRLTVT.

This clonotype was found many times. The chain is built from TRBV11-2 and TRBJ2-7, with D perhaps matching TRBD1 (6 bases). Trimming pared 1 base from V and 4 bases from J, leaving 11 bases between. Germline CDR1 reads SGHAT; CDR2 reads FQNNGV. The CDR3 is 14 residues long. This CDR3 reads CASSLGDTLYEQYF. In nucleotides, the CDR3 is TGTGCCAGCAGCTTAGGGGACACATTATACGAGCAGTACTTC. Using reference TRBV11-2 and TRBJ2-7 for the parts outside the CDR3, the full variable domain is EAGVAQSPRYKIIEKRQSVAFWCNPISGHATLYWYQQILGQGPKLLIQFQNNGVVDDSQLPKDRFSAERLKGVDSTLKIQPAKLEDSAVYLCASSLGDTLYEQYFGPGTRLTVT.

The J gene is TRBJ2-5, the V gene TRBV12-3 or TRBV12-4, with D maybe TRBD2 (6 bases). The CDR3 contains 14 residues. V lost 6 bases and J 5 bases, leaving 16 bases between the germline ends. The DNA of the CDR3 is TGTGCCAGCAGACATCCGGGACGGGGGGAGACCCAGTACTTC. Amino acid sequence: CASRHPGRGETQYF.

The chain joins TRBV5-6 to TRBJ1-4; 7 bases line up with TRBD1. CDR1 and CDR2 (germline): SGHDT, YYEEEE. The J segment lost 5 bases and the V segment lost 3 bases, leaving 13 bases of the junction unmatched. The CDR3 has 17 amino acids. CDR3 DNA sequence: TGTGCCAGCAGCTCGCCGGGACAGTACAGCGGAAATGAAAAACTGTTTTTT. Its translation is CASSSPGQYSGNEKLFF.

A few counts support this clonotype. This sequence joins TRBV4-3 and TRBJ2-7, with 12 bases fitting TRBD1. Germline V gives CDR1 LGHNA, CDR2 YSLEER. V gave up 3 bases and J gave up 2 bases; unmatched junction bases: 8. The CDR3 spans 17 residues. CDR3 sequence (DNA): TGCGCCAGCAGCCATGAGGCCGGGACAGGGGGCACCTACGAGCAGTACTTC. It encodes CASSHEAGTGGTYEQYF.

The chain recombines TRBV7-6 with TRBJ1-1, with D perhaps TRBD1 (5 bases). Germline assignment: CDR1 SGHVS and CDR2 FNYEAQ. CDR3 length equals 15 residues. Trimming removed 5 bases at V and 4 bases at J, with 17 bases between. As DNA, the CDR3 is TGTGCCAGCAGCGAACTGGGGGAGGATAGCACTGAAGCTTTCTTT. It specifies CASSELGEDSTEAFF.

This chain joins TRBV13 and TRBJ2-7, with TRBD2 matching 11 bases. V lost 2 bases, J lost 4 bases, and 7 bases stayed unmatched. CDR3 length: 16 residues. The V gene's germline CDR1 is PRHDT and CDR2 FYEKMQ (reference sequence). CDR3 coding DNA: TGTGCCAGCAGCTTAAAAACTAGCGGGAGAAGTTACGAGCAGTACTTC. This translates into CASSLKTSGRSYEQYF.

This clonotype has a handful of counts. The rearrangement links TRBV7-4 to TRBJ1-2; 7 bases are a match to TRBD1. This CDR3 spans 13 amino acids. The germline gives CDR1 SGHVT, CDR2 SQSDAQ. The V gene end was trimmed by 5 bases and the J gene end by 7 bases; junction bases not matched to a gene: 7. CDR3 nucleotides: TGTGCCAGCAGCGACGACAGGGTTGGTGGCTACACCTTC. It translates to CASSDDRVGGYTF. The variable domain in full, with the rest retrieved from reference TRBV7-4 and TRBJ1-2, is GAGVSQSPRYKVAKRGRDVALRCDSISGHVTLYWYRQTLGQGSEVLTYSQSDAQRDKSGRPSGRFSAERPERSVSTLKIQRTEQGDSAVYLCASSDDRVGGYTFGSGTRLTVV.

Within the sample, this clonotype is medium-sized. This CDR3 is CASSQEAYEQYF. Here the CDR3 DNA reads TGTGCCAGCAGCCAGGAGGCCTACGAGCAGTACTTC. J is TRBJ2-7 and V is TRBV7-2, with TRBD2 as a possible D gene (5 bases). The CDR3 runs 12 residues. V was cut by 5 bases and J by 2 bases, with 7 bases left in between. Germline CDR1 SGHTA, CDR2 FQGNSA.

This clonotype was counted at least ten times. The genes are TRBV28 and TRBJ2-2; the D is unclear. The V gene lost 2 bases and the J gene lost 4 bases, with 11 bases spanning the gap. In germline, CDR1 is MDHEN, CDR2 SYDVKM. This CDR3 spans 15 amino acids. The DNA for the CDR3 is TGTGCCAGCAGTTTACCCGAGCGATCCACCGGGGAGCTGTTTTTT. Its protein is CASSLPERSTGELFF.

This chain joins TRBV3-1 and TRBJ2-1; D gene unclear. Germline CDR1 and CDR2: LGHDT and YNNKEL (reference sequence). Deletions cut 4 bases from V and 0 bases from J, with 16 bases between. The CDR3 runs to 17 residues. The DNA of the CDR3 is TGTGCCAGCAGCCGCAGTAGTCTAGTTAGCTCCTACAATGAGCAGTTCTTC. Its protein product is CASSRSSLVSSYNEQFF.

The J gene is TRBJ1-5, the V gene TRBV6-1, with D tentatively TRBD1 (5 bases). The germline V gene encodes CDR1 MNHNS and CDR2 SASEGT. The CDR3 sequence is 15 residues long. The V end was cut by 3 bases, the J end by 3 bases, with 12 bases between. The CDR3, as DNA: TGTGCCAGCAGTGAGACAGCGGGAGACAATCAGCCCCAGCATTTT. Encoded protein: CASSETAGDNQPQHF.

In its sample, this clonotype was seen a few times. This chain joins TRBV4-2 and TRBJ2-2; 14 positions match TRBD2. Germline trimming cut 4 bases from V and 0 bases from J; bases unmatched to any gene: 1. Per germline, CDR1 LGHNA and CDR2 YNFKEQ. This CDR3 spans 17 amino acids. CDR3 region: CASSPGLAGANTGELFF. In nucleotides, the CDR3 is TGTGCCAGCAGCCCGGGACTAGCGGGGGCGAACACCGGGGAGCTGTTTTTT.